The source of this TCR beta chain is a study of blood T cells in healthy people across ages. CDR1 SGHTS and CDR2 YDEGEE come from the germline V gene. Trimming left V 5 bases short and J 8 bases short, with 5 bases between. The CDR3 spans 10 residues. A sample-barcoded 5' primer and a J-beta primer mix were used in a second PCR of roughly 7 to 11 cycles. All samples gave at least 2.5 million CDR3-containing paired-end reads. TCRdb ran MiXCR on the 5' RACE reads and lists one entry per CDR3 protein. The data show about 650,000 distinct CDR3 sequences, around 50% seen once. The clonotype comes from a woman of 80 years or more in good health. Specimen: blood. This chain links TRBV5-8 with TRBJ1-5; D remains ambiguous. DNA for the CDR3: TGTGCCAGCAGGGTCGAGCCCCAGCATTTT. It codes for CASRVEPQHF.